These T cell receptor beta chains were read from a single sample in a study of neoadjuvant anti-PD-1 for oral cavity cancer. Using immunoSEQ multiplex PCR, the repertoire was profiled, and TCRdb retains in-frame clones only, with some absent. The sample carries 15,000 to 20,000 clones, around 69% recorded once. Here the sequenced sample was PBMCs, taken before nivolumab (anti-PD-1) treatment. These receptor sequences come from a person between 40 and 79 years old with oral cavity squamous cell carcinoma. Each CDR3 is given with its conserved first and last residue. A D gene is named only where the DNA matches it firmly. Some rows mark clone size as missing; the rest say once, few, many or name a class of expanded clone.

clone_size	d_call	v_call	j_call	cdr3_nt	cdr3_aa
.	TRBD2	TRBV5-4	TRBJ2-3	TGTGCCAGCAGGTTCGGGACTATCGGTACGCAGTATTTT	CASRFGTIGTQYF
.	TRBD1	TRBV15	TRBJ2-1	TGTGCCACCAGCAGAGATATCCGACAGGGGCCCTCTTCCTACAATGAGCAGTTCTTC	CATSRDIRQGPSSYNEQFF
.	TRBD2	TRBV27	TRBJ2-1	TGTGCCAGCTGGGCGGGAGGGTACAATGAGCAGTTCTTC	CASWAGGYNEQFF
.	.	TRBV5-4	TRBJ2-1	TGTGCCAGCAGCGCCTCCGGGGGGCGGTATTCCTACAATGAGCAGTTCTTC	CASSASGGRYSYNEQFF
once	TRBD2	TRBV4-2	TRBJ2-1	TGTGCCAGCAGCCAAGGGACTAGCGGGATCTATGAGCAGTTCTTC	CASSQGTSGIYEQFF
once	TRBD1	TRBV9	TRBJ1-2	TGTGCCAGCAGCGTAGATCCAGGGGGCGGCTACACCTTC	CASSVDPGGGYTF
.	.	TRBV11-3	TRBJ2-6	TGTGCCAGCAGCCCGAGTAATGGGGCCAACGTCCTGACTTTC	CASSPSNGANVLTF
.	.	TRBV30	TRBJ2-7	TGTGCCTGGAGTGTCGCATTCCCCTCCTACGAGCAGTACTTC	CAWSVAFPSYEQYF
few	.	TRBV19	TRBJ1-5	TGTGCCAGTAGTATATGGGACGCGGAGGGTCAGCCCCAGCATTTT	CASSIWDAEGQPQHF
.	.	TRBV10-3	TRBJ2-7	TGTGCCATCAGTGAGTCTAACGGGCCCGTTTCCTACGAGCAGTACTTC	CAISESNGPVSYEQYF
.	TRBD1	TRBV5-1	TRBJ1-1	TGCGCCAGCAGCTTGAGGACAGGGAACACTGAAGCTTTCTTT	CASSLRTGNTEAFF
.	.	TRBV14	TRBJ2-7	TGTGCCAGCAGCCAAGTCACCTACGAGCAGTACTTC	CASSQVTYEQYF
few	TRBD2	TRBV7-9	TRBJ2-7	TGTGCCAGCAGCCCCGGGACTAGCGGGAGGGGAGGAGCGTACGAGCAGTACTTC	CASSPGTSGRGGAYEQYF
.	.	TRBV5-6	TRBJ2-5	TGTGCCAGCAGCTTAAGGTACCAAGAGACCCAGTACTTC	CASSLRYQETQYF
.	TRBD1	TRBV2	TRBJ2-3	TGTGCCAGCAGTACCGACAGGGGCGGCACAGATACGCAGTATTTT	CASSTDRGGTDTQYF
.	TRBD1	TRBV30	TRBJ2-4	TGTGCCTGGCTCCCGGGACAGGGAGGCATTCAGTACTTC	CAWLPGQGGIQYF
.	.	TRBV19	TRBJ1-2	TGTGCCAGTAGTATGTCCCTCGGCTATGGCTACACCTTC	CASSMSLGYGYTF
.	.	TRBV20-1	TRBJ1-1	TGCAGTGCTAGAGGGGACACTGAAGCTTTCTTT	CSARGDTEAFF
few	TRBD1	TRBV25-1	TRBJ2-2	TGTGCCAGCAGTGATGTCGGGACAGTATCCGGGGAGCTGTTTTTT	CASSDVGTVSGELFF
.	.	TRBV6-5	TRBJ1-2	TGTGCCAGCAGTTACTCGACCGACTATGGCTACACCTTC	CASSYSTDYGYTF
once	.	TRBV6-5	TRBJ1-1	TGTGCCAGCAGTTTCCGACTGATTTCGAACACTGAAGCTTTCTTT	CASSFRLISNTEAFF
few	.	TRBV9	TRBJ2-1	TGTGCCAGCAGCGTAGGGCAGGGCAGGGATGAGCAGTTCTTC	CASSVGQGRDEQFF
.	.	TRBV5-4	TRBJ1-2	TGTGCCAGCAGCTCGGAGCTAATCCTTAACTATGGCTACACCTTC	CASSSELILNYGYTF
few	.	TRBV5-1	TRBJ1-2	TGCGCCAGCAGCCTAGAAACTTCCGGGACCTATGGCTACACCTTC	CASSLETSGTYGYTF
.	.	TRBV6-1	TRBJ2-5	TGTGCCAGCAGTGAAGTTGGCGACGGAGAGACCCAGTACTTC	CASSEVGDGETQYF
.	.	TRBV2	TRBJ2-1	TGTGCCAGCAGTGAACTAGCGCGTTTGGATGAGCAGTTCTTC	CASSELARLDEQFF
.	.	TRBV9	TRBJ2-3	TGTGCCAGCAGCCCCCGACTGGATTCAGATACGCAGTATTTT	CASSPRLDSDTQYF
.	TRBD2	TRBV5-6	TRBJ2-7	TGTGCCAGCAGCTACCGGACTAGCGGGAGGTCTTACGAGCAGTACTTC	CASSYRTSGRSYEQYF
.	TRBD1	TRBV28	TRBJ2-3	TGTGCCAGCAGTTGGGACAGGGCCCAGGATACGCAGTATTTT	CASSWDRAQDTQYF
once	TRBD2	TRBV19	TRBJ2-3	TGTGCCAGTAGGGAAACTAGCGGGGCGGCTACGCAGTATTTT	CASRETSGAATQYF
.	.	TRBV2	TRBJ2-3	TGTGCCAGCAGTTTGAGGCGGGACAGAAAAGATACGCAGTATTTT	CASSLRRDRKDTQYF
few	.	TRBV9	TRBJ1-5	TGTGCCAGCTCCCGCGGGGGCGACGGTGAGCCCCAGCATTTT	CASSRGGDGEPQHF
.	.	TRBV10-1	TRBJ2-5	TGCGCCAGTCAGGGGGACGCGGGGTCCGGAGTCCAGTACTTC	CASQGDAGSGVQYF
few	TRBD2	TRBV2	TRBJ2-5	TGTGCCAGCAGTGACTTACTAGCGGGAGGGGAGACCCAGTACTTC	CASSDLLAGGETQYF
few	.	TRBV6-5	TRBJ2-3	TGTGCCAGCAGTTACTCGATCGCTAGCACAGATACGCAGTATTTT	CASSYSIASTDTQYF
.	TRBD1	TRBV2	TRBJ2-7	TGTGCCAGCAGTGATCGACAGGGCCCCTACGAGCAGTACTTC	CASSDRQGPYEQYF
few	TRBD2	TRBV11-1	TRBJ2-4	TGTGCCAGCAGCTTAAGAGTAGCGGGCCTCAAAAACATTCAGTACTTC	CASSLRVAGLKNIQYF
.	TRBD1	TRBV6-5	TRBJ2-7	TGTGCCAGCAGAAAAGACAGGGCCACCGAGCAGTACTTC	CASRKDRATEQYF
once	.	TRBV9	TRBJ2-1	TGTGCCAGCAGCGTAGGACTAGTTTTTTACAATGAGCAGTTCTTC	CASSVGLVFYNEQFF
.	.	TRBV6-6	TRBJ2-7	TGTGCCAGCAGGGGCCGAGCCTACGAGCAGTACTTC	CASRGRAYEQYF
.	.	TRBV6-6	TRBJ2-3	TGTGCCAGCAGTCAAGGACGGACCCTTCGCACAGATACGCAGTATTTT	CASSQGRTLRTDTQYF
once	TRBD1	TRBV5-5	TRBJ1-3	TGTGCCAGCAGCTTTTCCGATCAGGGGGGTGGAAACACCATATATTTT	CASSFSDQGGGNTIYF
.	TRBD1	TRBV4-1	TRBJ2-1	TGCGCCAGCAGCCAAGTGGCCGGGACAGGGGGCTTCAATGAGCAGTTCTTC	CASSQVAGTGGFNEQFF
.	.	TRBV5-1	TRBJ1-4	TGCGCCAGCAGCTTGGGTGTGGGCGCGGGGGGAACTAATGAAAAACTGTTTTTT	CASSLGVGAGGTNEKLFF
few	.	TRBV15	TRBJ2-6	TGTGCCACCAGCAGAATCCGGGCGGACCCCTCTGGGGCCAACGTCCTGACTTTC	CATSRIRADPSGANVLTF
.	.	TRBV6-5	TRBJ1-1	TGTGCCAGCAGTTATGTGGGGGGGTCGAACACTGAAGCTTTCTTT	CASSYVGGSNTEAFF
.	.	TRBV10-1	TRBJ2-5	TGCGCCAGCAGTGAGTCGATGAAGGGGGGGGAACAAGAGACCCAGTACTTC	CASSESMKGGEQETQYF
.	.	TRBV27	TRBJ2-7	TGTGCCAGCAGTTTATCGTACTCGCCTGGCCACGAGCAGTACTTC	CASSLSYSPGHEQYF
once	.	TRBV9	TRBJ2-2	TGTGCCAGCAGCCCATCGGACTTTTACTTGAACACCGGGGAGCTGTTTTTT	CASSPSDFYLNTGELFF
once	.	TRBV5-1	TRBJ1-5	TGCGCCAGCAGCTTGGAGCAGGGTGGTCAGCCCCAGCATTTT	CASSLEQGGQPQHF
.	TRBD2	TRBV2	TRBJ2-5	TGTGCCAGCAGGCGACTAGCGGTCGGGGGAGAGACCCAGTACTTC	CASRRLAVGGETQYF
.	TRBD2	TRBV10-3	TRBJ2-2	TGTGCCATCAGTTATCTAGCGGGTATCACCGGGGAGCTGTTTTTT	CAISYLAGITGELFF